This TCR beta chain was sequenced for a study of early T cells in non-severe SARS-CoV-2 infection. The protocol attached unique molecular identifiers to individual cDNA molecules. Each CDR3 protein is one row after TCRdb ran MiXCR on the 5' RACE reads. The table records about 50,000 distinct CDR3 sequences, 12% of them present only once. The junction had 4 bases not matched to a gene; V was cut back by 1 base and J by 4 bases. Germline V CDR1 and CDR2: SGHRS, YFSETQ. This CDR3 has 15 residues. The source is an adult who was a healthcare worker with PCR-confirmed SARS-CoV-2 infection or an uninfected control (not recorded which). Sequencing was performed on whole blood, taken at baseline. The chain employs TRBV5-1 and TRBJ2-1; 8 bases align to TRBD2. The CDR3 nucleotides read TGCGCCAGCAGCTTGTCAAGCGGGAGTTACAATGAGCAGTTCTTC. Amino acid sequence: CASSLSSGSYNEQFF.